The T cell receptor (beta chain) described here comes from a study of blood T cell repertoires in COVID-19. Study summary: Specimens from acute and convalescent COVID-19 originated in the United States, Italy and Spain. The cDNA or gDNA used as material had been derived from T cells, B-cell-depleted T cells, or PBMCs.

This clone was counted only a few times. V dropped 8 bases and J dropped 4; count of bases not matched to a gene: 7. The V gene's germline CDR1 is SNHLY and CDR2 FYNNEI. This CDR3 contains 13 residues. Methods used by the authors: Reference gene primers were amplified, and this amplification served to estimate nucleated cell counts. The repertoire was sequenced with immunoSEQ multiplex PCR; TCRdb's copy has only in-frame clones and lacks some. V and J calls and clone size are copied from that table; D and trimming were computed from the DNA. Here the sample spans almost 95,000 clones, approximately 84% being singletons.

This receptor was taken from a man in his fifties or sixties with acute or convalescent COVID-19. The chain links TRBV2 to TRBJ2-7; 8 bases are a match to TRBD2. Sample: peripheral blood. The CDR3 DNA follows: TGTGCCAGCCGGGAGGGTAGCAGATACGAGCAGTACTTC. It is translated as CASREGSRYEQYF. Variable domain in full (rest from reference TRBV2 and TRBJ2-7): EPEVTQTPSHQVTQMGQEVILRCVPISNHLYFYWYRQILGQKVEFLVSFYNNEISEKSEIFDDQFSVERPDGSNFTLKIRSTKLEDSAMYFCASREGSRYEQYFGPGTRLTVT.